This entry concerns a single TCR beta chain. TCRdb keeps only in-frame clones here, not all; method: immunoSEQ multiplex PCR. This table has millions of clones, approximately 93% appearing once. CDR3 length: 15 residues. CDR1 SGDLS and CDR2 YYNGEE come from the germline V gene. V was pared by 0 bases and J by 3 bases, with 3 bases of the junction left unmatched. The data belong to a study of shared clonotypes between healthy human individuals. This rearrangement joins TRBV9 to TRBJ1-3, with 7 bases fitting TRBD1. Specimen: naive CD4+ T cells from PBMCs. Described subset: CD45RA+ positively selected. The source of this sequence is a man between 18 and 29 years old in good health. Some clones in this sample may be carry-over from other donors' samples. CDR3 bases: TGTGCCAGCAGCGTAGAGACAGGGTTTGGAAACACCATATATTTT. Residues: CASSVETGFGNTIYF.